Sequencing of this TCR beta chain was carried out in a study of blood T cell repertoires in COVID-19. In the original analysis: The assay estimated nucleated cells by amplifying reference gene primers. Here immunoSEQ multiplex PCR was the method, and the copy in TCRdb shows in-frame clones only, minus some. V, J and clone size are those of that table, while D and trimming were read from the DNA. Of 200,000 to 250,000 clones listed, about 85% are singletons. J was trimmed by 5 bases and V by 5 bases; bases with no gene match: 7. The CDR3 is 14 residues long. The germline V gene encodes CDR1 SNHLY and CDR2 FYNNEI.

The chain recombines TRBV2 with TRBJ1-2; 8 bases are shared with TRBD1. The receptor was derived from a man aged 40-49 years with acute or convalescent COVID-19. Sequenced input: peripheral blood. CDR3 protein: CASSPDRGGYGYTF. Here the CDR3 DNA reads TGTGCCAGCAGTCCCGACAGGGGTGGGTATGGCTACACCTTC.